The present T cell receptor beta chain was sequenced within a study of T cell repertoires in cytomegalovirus infection. TCRdb processed the reads anew with MiXCR; each CDR3 protein has one entry. The data contain hundreds of thousands of distinct CDR3 sequences, around 35% of them singletons. This CDR3 is built from 12 residues. Trimming stripped 2 bases from V and 9 bases from J, with 8 bases between. CDR1 and CDR2 (germline): MNHNY, SVGAGI (reference sequence). On this clonotype itself: Its target is unknown.

The sequences come from cultured PBMCs, collected from culture after CMV antigen stimulation. This TCR came from a human donor in good health (CMV status not recorded). Some clones in this sample may be carry-over from other donors' samples. The genes are TRBV6-6 and TRBJ2-1, with no clear D. This CDR3 reads CASSYTESEQFF. In DNA form, the CDR3 reads TGTGCCAGCAGTTACACAGAAAGTGAGCAGTTCTTC.